Below are 20 T cell receptor beta chains sequenced from a single sample in a study of blood T cell repertoires in COVID-19. Measured with immunoSEQ multiplex PCR; TCRdb has only the in-frame clones, and not every one. The table lists around 150,000 clones, 88% of them singletons. The sequenced sample was peripheral blood. The receptors stem from a human donor with COVID-19, enrolled during active disease. The donor label of this sample is uncertain.

V usage is TRBV15 and J usage is TRBJ1-5; no clear D. The CDR3 runs 14 residues. The germline V and J ends were trimmed by 1 base and 8 bases, with 12 bases remaining between them. The germline gives CDR1 LNHNV, CDR2 YYDKDF (reference sequence). CDR3 in DNA: TGTGCCACCAGCAGAGCAACTTTTATGGAGCCCCAGCATTTT. Residues: CATSRATFMEPQHF.

V gene TRBV27 combines with J gene TRBJ2-7; D perhaps matches TRBD1 (6 bases). The CDR3 has 18 residues. V lost 2 bases to trimming and J lost 2 bases, with 22 bases between them. Per the germline V gene, CDR1 is MNHEY and CDR2 is SMNVEV (reference sequence). Here the CDR3 reads CASSLKRVGESGAYEQYF. DNA of the CDR3: TGTGCCAGCAGTTTAAAGCGAGTAGGCGAATCAGGGGCCTACGAGCAGTACTTC.

This chain links TRBV19 with TRBJ2-3; 12 nucleotides align to TRBD2. Germline values: CDR1 LNHDA, CDR2 SQIVND (reference sequence). The V segment lost 5 bases and the J segment 3 bases; nucleotides outside the gene matches: 6. There are 16 residues in the CDR3. CDR3 in DNA: TGTGCCAGTAGTTACCCAACTAGCGGGAGGACAGATACGCAGTATTTT. It yields the protein CASSYPTSGRTDTQYF.

CDR3 in amino acids: CASSLGTLPTNEQFF. In DNA, the CDR3 is TGCGCCAGCAGCTTGGGCACTTTGCCCACCAATGAGCAGTTCTTC. The chain carries TRBV5-1 and TRBJ2-1; no clear D. Germline V gene lookup returns CDR1 SGHRS and CDR2 YFSETQ. The CDR3 has 15 amino acids. Between the trimmed V and J ends, which lost 0 bases and 6 bases, there was a span of 13 bases. Looking up the rest from reference TRBV5-1 and TRBJ2-1 gives the full variable domain: KAGVTQTPRYLIKTRGQQVTLSCSPISGHRSVSWYQQTPGQGLQFLFEYFSETQRNKGNFPGRFSGRQFSNSRSEMNVSTLELGDSALYLCASSLGTLPTNEQFFGPGTRLTVL.

CDR3 sequence reads: CASSQTGSGYTF. The CDR3 region has the DNA TGTGCCAGCAGTCAGACAGGGTCAGGCTACACCTTC. This chain joins TRBV28 and TRBJ1-2; TRBD1 aligns across 7 bases. CDR3 length: 12 residues. V lost 5 bases to trimming and J lost 8 bases; unmatched junction nucleotides: 5. Germline-derived CDR1 and CDR2 are MDHEN and SYDVKM.

The rearrangement joins TRBV18 to TRBJ1-1, with a possible D match to TRBD1 (5 bases). The germline CDR1 and CDR2 sequences are KGHSH and LQKENI. The CDR3 spans 14 residues. Trimming took 2 bases from V and 4 from J, leaving 11 bases between them. The CDR3 sequence is CASSPSQGSTEAFF. CDR3 DNA sequence: TGTGCCAGCTCACCAAGTCAGGGCAGCACTGAAGCTTTCTTT.

The genes are TRBV19 and TRBJ2-1, with a possible D match to TRBD2 (6 bases). V was clipped by 7 bases and J by 5 bases, with 12 bases between them. Germline V gives CDR1 LNHDA, CDR2 SQIVND (reference sequence). This CDR3 spans 13 amino acids. CDR3 in DNA: TGTGCCAGTACCGGGGACTGGGACAATGAGCAGTTCTTC. It translates to CASTGDWDNEQFF.

This clone was seen only once. The chain couples TRBV5-1 to TRBJ2-1; 10 bases fit TRBD2. After removal of 1 base from V and 8 bases from J, the junction contained 6 bases not matched to a gene. CDR1 and CDR2 from the germline V gene are SGHRS and YFSETQ. This CDR3 has 15 residues. The CDR3 sequence: CASSLLTSGAHEQFF. The CDR3 bases are TGCGCCAGCAGCTTGTTAACTAGCGGGGCCCATGAGCAGTTCTTC.

This chain joins TRBV7-9 and TRBJ2-7; D call uncertain. CDR3 length equals 13 residues. The V gene lost 1 base and the J gene lost 7 bases, with 11 bases spanning the gap. Per germline, CDR1 SEHNR and CDR2 FQNEAQ (reference sequence). CDR3 amino acids: CASSLDPGREQYF. The CDR3 DNA follows: TGTGCCAGCAGCTTAGACCCGGGTCGGGAGCAGTACTTC.

V is TRBV3-1 (or the pseudogene TRBV3-2) and J is TRBJ2-2, with TRBD1 identical over 7 bases. The CDR3 extends over 17 amino acids. V shed 4 bases, J shed 2 bases, and the junction held 10 bases outside the gene matches. Germline V CDR1 and CDR2: LGHDT, YNNKEL (reference sequence). The CDR3 DNA reads TGTGCCAGCAGCCCCCGGGACAGCCTAACCAACACCGGGGAGCTGTTTTTT. Its protein is CASSPRDSLTNTGELFF.

The rearrangement uses TRBV6-6 and TRBJ2-1, with 9 bases that match TRBD1. The CDR3 has 14 amino acids. Trimming took 3 bases from V and 6 from J; bases not matched to a gene: 3. CDR1 MNHNY and CDR2 SVGAGI come from the germline V gene (reference sequence). As DNA, the CDR3 is TGTGCCAGCAGTTATGGACAGGGGTTCAATGAGCAGTTCTTC. Protein: CASSYGQGFNEQFF.

The V call is TRBV29-1, the J call TRBJ1-1, with D perhaps matching TRBD1 (5 bases). Deletions cut 0 bases from V and 8 bases from J, with 16 bases between. This CDR3 contains 14 residues. Germline loops: CDR1 SQVTM, CDR2 ANQGSEA. DNA of the CDR3: TGCAGCGTTGAAGACGAGCAGGGCCTCGGGGAAGCTTTCTTT. It specifies CSVEDEQGLGEAFF.

The CDR3 region has the DNA TGTGCCAGCAGCCAAGGACTAGCGGGGGGTCAAGAGACCCAGTACTTC. The encoded protein is CASSQGLAGGQETQYF. The rearrangement joins TRBV3-1 (or the pseudogene TRBV3-2) to TRBJ2-5; 13 positions match TRBD2. Germline lookup yields CDR1 LGHDT and CDR2 YNNKEL (reference sequence). The CDR3 spans 16 residues. The J segment lost 2 bases and the V segment lost 1 base, leaving 1 base of the junction unmatched.

This chain connects TRBV13 to TRBJ1-1; 9 bases are a match to TRBD1. Trimming cost V 5 bases and J 8 bases; bases outside gene matches: 9. Germline V CDR1 and CDR2: PRHDT, FYEKMQ (reference sequence). The CDR3 sequence is 14 residues long. CDR3 loop: CASSLGTGFSEAFF. The CDR3 DNA is TGTGCCAGCAGCCTTGGGACAGGGTTCTCCGAAGCTTTCTTT. The full variable domain, in which reference TRBV13 and TRBJ1-1 provide the parts outside the CDR3, is AAGVIQSPRHLIKEKRETATLKCYPIPRHDTVYWYQQGPGQDPQFLISFYEKMQSDKGSIPDRFSAQQFSDYHSELNMSSLELGDSALYFCASSLGTGFSEAFFGQGTRLTVV.

V and J are TRBV11-2 and TRBJ2-7; perhaps TRBD2 as D (6 bases). Trimming pared 5 bases from V and 5 bases from J, leaving 13 bases between. CDR3 size: 13 residues. Germline assignment: CDR1 SGHAT and CDR2 FQNNGV. The CDR3 DNA reads TGTGCCAGCAGCCGGGACTCCTCGAACGAGCAGTACTTC. Translating gives CASSRDSSNEQYF.

This rearrangement joins TRBV28 to TRBJ2-5, with 7 bases that match TRBD2. Trimming at V came to 4 bases and at J to 3 bases, leaving 2 bases not matched to a gene. The length of the CDR3 is 13 residues. Germline V gene lookup returns CDR1 MDHEN and CDR2 SYDVKM. CDR3 nucleotides: TGTGCCAGCAGTTCTGGGGGGGAAGAGACCCAGTACTTC. This gives the protein CASSSGGEETQYF.

The CDR3 DNA is TGTGCCAGCAGTGAATCCCAGGGGGCATTCTACGAGCAGTACTTC. Protein product: CASSESQGAFYEQYF. The chain links TRBV6-1 to TRBJ2-7; 8 positions match TRBD1. The CDR3 is 15 amino acids. With V trimmed by 2 bases and J by 3 bases, 6 bases remained unmatched. Looked up from germline, CDR1 is MNHNS and CDR2 is SASEGT.

Comment on this clone: Relative to the germline gene, one junction end is altered; a read error may explain this. The chain employs TRBV5-6 and TRBJ1-1, with D tentatively TRBD1 (5 bases). The V gene's germline CDR1 is SGHDT and CDR2 YYEEEE. The length of the CDR3 is 12 residues. This chain's CDR3 is CASSPRAGGVIF. CDR3 in DNA: TGTGCCAGCAGCCCCAGGGCGGGGGGGGTGATCTTT.

The gene calls are TRBV24-1 and TRBJ1-2, with 8 bases aligning to TRBD1. The junction had 6 bases not matched to a gene; V was cut back by 4 bases and J by 6 bases. The CDR3 has 14 residues. Germline V gene lookup returns CDR1 KGHDR and CDR2 SFDVKD. CDR3 in DNA: TGTGCCACCAGTGACTCGGACAGGGATGATGGCTACACCTTC. This encodes CATSDSDRDDGYTF.

The chain uses TRBV3-1 (or the pseudogene TRBV3-2) and TRBJ2-5; D ambiguous. Per the germline V gene, CDR1 is LGHDT and CDR2 is YNNKEL (reference sequence). V lost 7 bases to trimming and J lost 4 bases, with 13 bases between them. CDR3 length: 13 residues. CDR3 amino acids: CASTLVSGETQYF. CDR3 bases: TGTGCCAGCACCCTAGTTTCGGGAGAGACCCAGTACTTC.